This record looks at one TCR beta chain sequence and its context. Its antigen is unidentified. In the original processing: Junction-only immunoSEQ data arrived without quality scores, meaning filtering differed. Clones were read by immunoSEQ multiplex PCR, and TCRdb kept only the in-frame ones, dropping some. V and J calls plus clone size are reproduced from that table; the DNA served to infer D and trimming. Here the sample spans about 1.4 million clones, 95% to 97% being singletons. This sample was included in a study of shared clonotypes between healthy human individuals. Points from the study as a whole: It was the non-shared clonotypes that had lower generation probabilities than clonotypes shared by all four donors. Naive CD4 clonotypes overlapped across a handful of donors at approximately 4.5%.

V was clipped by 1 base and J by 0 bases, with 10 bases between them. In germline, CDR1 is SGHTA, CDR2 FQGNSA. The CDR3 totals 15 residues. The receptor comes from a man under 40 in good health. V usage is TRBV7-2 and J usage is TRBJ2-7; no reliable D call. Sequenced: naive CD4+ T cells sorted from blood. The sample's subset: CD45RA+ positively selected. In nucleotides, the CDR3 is TGTGCCAGCAGCTTAGGGTCAGTGCTCTCCTACGAGCAGTACTTC. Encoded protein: CASSLGSVLSYEQYF. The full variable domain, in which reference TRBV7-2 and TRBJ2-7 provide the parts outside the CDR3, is GAGVSQSPSNKVTEKGKDVELRCDPISGHTALYWYRQSLGQGLEFLIYFQGNSAPDKSGLPSDRFSAERTGGSVSTLTIQRTQQEDSAVYLCASSLGSVLSYEQYFGPGTRLTVT.